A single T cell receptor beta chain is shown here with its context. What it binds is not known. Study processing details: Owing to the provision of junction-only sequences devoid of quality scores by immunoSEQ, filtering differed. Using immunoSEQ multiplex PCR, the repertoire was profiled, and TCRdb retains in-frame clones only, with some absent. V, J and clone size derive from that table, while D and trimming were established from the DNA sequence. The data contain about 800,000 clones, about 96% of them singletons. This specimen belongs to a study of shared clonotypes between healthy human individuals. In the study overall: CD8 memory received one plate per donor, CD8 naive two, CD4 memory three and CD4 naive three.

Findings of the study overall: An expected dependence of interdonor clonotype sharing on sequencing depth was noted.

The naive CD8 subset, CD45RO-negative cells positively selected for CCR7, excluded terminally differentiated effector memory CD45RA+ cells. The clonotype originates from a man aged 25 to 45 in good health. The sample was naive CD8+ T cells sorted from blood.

CDR3 bases: TGTGCCAGTACAACAGACAGGGGGCCTGAAGCTTTCTTT. This gives the protein CASTTDRGPEAFF. The gene calls are TRBV19 and TRBJ1-1; TRBD1 matches at 10 bases. J lost 6 bases, V lost 7 bases, and 5 bases had no gene match. The CDR3 totals 13 residues. Per the germline V gene, CDR1 is LNHDA and CDR2 is SQIVND (reference sequence). The variable domain in full, completed from reference TRBV19 and TRBJ1-1, reads DGGITQSPKYLFRKEGQNVTLSCEQNLNHDAMYWYRQDPGQGLRLIYYSQIVNDFQKGDIAEGYSVSREKKESFPLTVTSAQKNPTAFYLCASTTDRGPEAFFGQGTRLTVV.